Each of the 20 T cell receptor beta chains below was sequenced from the same sample in a study of T cell responses to AZD1222 COVID-19 vaccine. Clones were sequenced by immunoSEQ multiplex PCR, and TCRdb holds only the in-frame ones, with some missing. The sample carries about 150,000 clones, 80% to 95% recorded once. The sample here was peripheral blood, taken 28 days after the second AZD1222 dose. The source is an adult who received the AZD1222 COVID-19 vaccine.

This clone came up once. J is TRBJ1-4 and V is TRBV7-2; D call uncertain. CDR3 length equals 16 residues. The germline V gene encodes CDR1 SGHTA and CDR2 FQGNSA. V gave up 2 bases and J gave up 2 bases, with 12 bases separating them. Here the CDR3 reads CASSLSFRATNEKLFF. CDR3 DNA sequence: TGTGCCAGCAGCTTATCCTTCCGGGCCACTAATGAAAAACTGTTTTTT.

This clone has only one observation. The chain combines TRBV19 with TRBJ2-7; D gene ambiguous. The CDR3 is 18 residues long. Germline CDR1 and CDR2: LNHDA and SQIVND (reference sequence). Trimming removed 0 bases from V and 1 base from J, with 19 bases in between. CDR3 DNA: TGTGCCAGTAGTATAGAAGTAAGCTCAGGCATGTGGTCCTACGAGCAGTACTTC. This sequence encodes CASSIEVSSGMWSYEQYF.

The CDR3 sequence is CASSLDTSLALAFF. The DNA for the CDR3 is TGCGCCAGCAGCTTGGACACCAGCCTGGCGTTGGCTTTCTTT. This chain connects TRBV5-1 to TRBJ1-1; no clear D gene. In germline, CDR1 is SGHRS, CDR2 YFSETQ. Trimming took off 0 bases at V and 11 bases at J, with 17 bases between the two ends. The CDR3 length is 14 residues.

The rearrangement links TRBV7-2 to TRBJ1-1; 8 bases line up with TRBD1. With 5 bases clipped from V and 1 base from J, the junction kept 6 bases outside the gene matches. Germline V gene sequence: CDR1 SGHTA, CDR2 FQGNSA. This CDR3 region has 15 residues. The DNA of the CDR3 is TGTGCCAGCAGCCTCCGACAGGGGACGAACACTGAAGCTTTCTTT. Translation gives CASSLRQGTNTEAFF.

Comment on this clone: The sample holds other DNA sequences that translate to the same CDR3. This sequence joins TRBV14 and TRBJ2-7, with D unresolved. Per the germline V gene, CDR1 is SGHDN and CDR2 is FVKESK. CDR3 length: 11 amino acids. Trimming shortened V by 1 base and J by 3 bases, and 1 base separated the two germline ends. The chain's CDR3 is CASSQGYEQYF. The CDR3 DNA sequence: TGTGCCAGCAGCCAAGGCTACGAGCAGTACTTC.

This clone has only one observation. V is TRBV18 and J is TRBJ1-3; D is possibly TRBD1 (6 bases). The CDR3 has 15 residues. The V gene lost 9 bases and the J gene lost 2 bases, with 17 bases spanning the gap. Germline assignment: CDR1 KGHSH and CDR2 LQKENI. The CDR3: CASSGAQRPGNTIYF. CDR3 DNA: TGTGCCAGTTCGGGGGCGCAGAGGCCTGGAAACACCATATATTTT. The full variable domain, completed using reference TRBV18 and TRBJ1-3, is NAGVMQNPRHLVRRRGQEARLRCSPMKGHSHVYWYRQLPEEGLKFMVYLQKENIIDESGMPKERFSAEFPKEGPSILRIQQVVRGDSAAYFCASSGAQRPGNTIYFGEGSWLTVV.

The chain uses TRBV2 and TRBJ2-6, with no clear D. Trimming stripped 7 bases from V and 0 bases from J, with 13 bases between. The germline gives CDR1 SNHLY, CDR2 FYNNEI. The CDR3 length is 16 residues. CDR3 amino acids: CASNKEVDSGANVLTF. CDR3 in DNA: TGTGCCAGCAATAAAGAAGTAGACTCTGGGGCCAACGTCCTGACTTTC.

V gene TRBV18 combines with J gene TRBJ1-1, with TRBD1 matching over 7 bases. Germline V gene sequence: CDR1 KGHSH, CDR2 LQKENI. The CDR3 is made up of 12 amino acids. Trimming cost V 3 bases and J 11 bases; bases outside gene matches: 6. CDR3 nucleotide sequence: TGTGCCAGCTCACCCGACAGGGAGAGTGCTTTCTTT. Translating it yields CASSPDRESAFF.

The J gene is TRBJ1-5, the V gene TRBV19; 9 positions match TRBD1. V was clipped by 5 bases and J by 6 bases; unmatched bases: 8. The CDR3 spans 15 residues. Germline V gene sequence: CDR1 LNHDA, CDR2 SQIVND (reference sequence). The CDR3 sequence is CASSWTGVEGQPQHF. The CDR3, as DNA: TGTGCCAGTAGTTGGACAGGGGTGGAAGGTCAGCCCCAGCATTTT.

The V gene is TRBV7-2, the J gene TRBJ1-2; D is ambiguous. Trimming stripped 5 bases from V and 2 bases from J, with 6 bases between. The CDR3 contains 12 residues. The germline V gene has CDR1 SGHTA and CDR2 FQGNSA. The CDR3 DNA reads as TGTGCCAGCAGCCCAGGCAACTATGGCTACACCTTC. This translates into CASSPGNYGYTF.

The V gene is TRBV6-5, the J gene TRBJ1-5; TRBD1 might be the D (5 bases). The CDR3 has 16 amino acids. Germline CDR1 MNHEY, CDR2 SVGAGI. V gave up 0 bases and J gave up 4 bases, with 13 bases separating them. The CDR3 DNA is TGTGCCAGCAGTTACTCCGGGACGAGGAATAATCAGCCCCAGCATTTT. It translates to CASSYSGTRNNQPQHF.

The CDR3 sequence: CASSPSGNYGYTF. In nucleotides, the CDR3 is TGTGCCAGCTCACCATCAGGGAACTATGGCTACACCTTC. V usage is TRBV18 and J usage is TRBJ1-2; maybe TRBD1 (5 bases). Trimming left V 2 bases short and J 2 bases short, with 6 bases between. The length of the CDR3 is 13 residues. Germline CDR1 and CDR2: KGHSH and LQKENI.

The chain employs TRBV2 and TRBJ1-1, with 7 bases fitting TRBD1. The CDR3 consists of 16 residues. V shed 7 bases, J shed 3 bases, and the junction held 14 bases outside the gene matches. Germline CDR1 and CDR2: SNHLY and FYNNEI. CDR3 in DNA: TGTGCCAGCACCGAGCGGGCAGGGGGAGGGTACACTGAAGCTTTCTTT. Translating it yields CASTERAGGGYTEAFF.

This chain joins TRBV9 and TRBJ2-5; a possible D gene is TRBD2 (6 bases). From germline, CDR1 is SGDLS and CDR2 YYNGEE. V lost 6 bases and J 2 bases, leaving 11 bases between the germline ends. The CDR3 runs to 13 residues. CDR3 region: CASNTGVQETQYF. DNA for the CDR3: TGTGCCAGCAACACGGGAGTTCAAGAGACCCAGTACTTC.

J is TRBJ1-2 and V is TRBV28; weak D call: TRBD1 (6 bases). Germline CDR1 MDHEN, CDR2 SYDVKM. Trimming left V 6 bases short and J 4 bases short, with 21 bases between. This CDR3 spans 16 amino acids. The CDR3 coding sequence is TGTGCCAGCAGCCCTACCCGGGGGGCCTCCCTCTATGGCTACACCTTC. Translated, it gives CASSPTRGASLYGYTF.

The genes are TRBV11-3 and TRBJ2-1; D is undetermined. The CDR3 covers 13 residues. Germline-derived CDR1 and CDR2 are SGHNT and YENEEA. The V and J ends lost 5 bases and 7 bases respectively, with 12 bases between them. The CDR3 sequence: CASSRSGVNEQFF. The CDR3 coding sequence is TGTGCCAGCAGCCGGTCTGGGGTTAATGAGCAGTTCTTC.

This clone was seen once. The rearrangement uses TRBV4-2 and TRBJ2-7; perhaps TRBD1 as D (5 bases). This CDR3 spans 16 amino acids. From germline, CDR1 is LGHNA and CDR2 YNFKEQ. Trimming took off 0 bases at V and 4 bases at J, with 16 bases between the two ends. The CDR3 loop reads CASSQDGRRGIYEQYF. The CDR3 DNA sequence: TGTGCCAGCAGCCAAGATGGTCGAAGGGGCATTTACGAGCAGTACTTC.

J is TRBJ2-1 and V is TRBV19; D may be TRBD2 (6 bases). This CDR3 has 20 amino acids. Germline V gene sequence: CDR1 LNHDA, CDR2 SQIVND (reference sequence). V dropped 7 bases and J dropped 1 base, with 29 bases sitting between them. The CDR3 is CASIPPFQTSFPQSYNEQFF. The CDR3 coding sequence is TGTGCCAGTATCCCCCCATTCCAGACTAGTTTCCCCCAGTCCTACAATGAGCAGTTCTTC.

This sequence joins TRBV19 and TRBJ2-2, with 10 bases that match TRBD2. CDR1 is LNHDA, CDR2 SQIVND, per germline (reference sequence). V dropped 5 bases and J dropped 1; count of bases not matched to a gene: 4. This CDR3 has 16 amino acids. In nucleotides, the CDR3 is TGTGCCAGTAGTTTACTAGCGGGACAGAACACCGGGGAGCTGTTTTTT. Protein product: CASSLLAGQNTGELFF.

The V call is TRBV7-3, the J call TRBJ2-3; D uncertain. The germline CDR1 and CDR2 sequences are SGHTA and FQGTGA. V was trimmed by 1 base and J by 5 bases, leaving 7 bases between them. CDR3 length equals 13 residues. The CDR3 sequence: CASSLSRGDTQYF. The CDR3 DNA reads TGTGCCAGCAGCTTAAGCCGCGGAGATACGCAGTATTTT.